The clone carrying this T cell receptor (beta chain) was counted ten times or more. With 0 bases removed from V and 2 bases from J, the gap between germline ends came to 5 bases. The V gene's germline CDR1 is MNHEY and CDR2 SVGEGT. The CDR3 totals 13 residues. Investigators amplified TCR beta CDR3 regions from RNA transcripts. First-round RT-PCR with HTBI primers preceded a second-round multiplex PCR. TCRdb passed the multiplex PCR reads through MiXCR, listing each CDR3 protein once. The sample records about 370,000 distinct CDR3 sequences, about a sixth being singletons. This entry belongs to a study of Graves' ophthalmopathy and Graves' hyperthyroidism.

J is TRBJ2-7 and V is TRBV6-2 or TRBV6-3; the D gene is possibly TRBD1 (5 bases). The sequencing input was peripheral blood. The receptor comes from a woman aged 18-29 years with Graves' ophthalmopathy. The CDR3 spells CASSYSDTYEQYF. DNA of the CDR3: TGTGCCAGCAGTTACTCGGACACCTACGAGCAGTACTTC.